Sequencing of this T cell receptor beta chain was carried out in a study of T-cell reconstitution after alpha-beta-depleted transplantation in children (dated by TCRdb to the mid-2010s). The study in broad terms: Using TCR repertoire profiling, the study followed T-cell immune reconstitution in a quantitative way in children after TCRalphabeta/CD19-depleted allogeneic hematopoietic cell transplantation.

The CDR3 covers 13 residues, taking in both the cysteine and the phenylalanine. The DNA shown is the 39-base CDR3, in frame from base 1. CDR1 and CDR2 are read off the germline V gene as SGDLS and YYNGEE. The junction shows trimming of 4 bases on V and 1 base on J, plus 8 bases between the germline ends. This clonotype was recorded at least ten times. Its antigen remains undetermined. No base-level quality is on record; no much larger clone is a single base apart. To prepare the library, PCR was applied. Data came from an Illumina HiSeq 2500. To normalize quantification of the TCRbeta repertoire, the TCR libraries were built with molecular barcoding that relied on unique molecular identifiers. TCRdb applied fastp at Q25 and MiXCR to the public reads, then kept only in-frame beta chains. Each record represents a unique CDR3 protein, reported with the most common genes and DNA among its rows. This sample comprises 260,000 or so distinct CDR3 sequences, 12% of them detected only once. 2.6% of the sample is in the top ten clones.

The chain uses TRBV9 and TRBJ1-1; the best D guess is TRBD1, with 5 bases matching. Sequenced material: PBMCs from the stem cell graft donor, taken from the stem cell graft. The TCR comes from a human donor who donated a stem cell graft to a child with acute lymphoblastic leukemia. The CDR3 has the sequence CASSLQGNTEAFF. The DNA sequence is given as TGTGCCAGCAGCCTCCAGGGGAACACTGAAGCTTTCTTT.